A single sample is the source of the 13 T cell receptor beta chains below, sequenced in a study of T-cell reconstitution after alpha-beta-depleted transplantation in children. Unique molecular identifiers were used in preparing the TCRbeta library. TCRdb processed the PCR reads anew with MiXCR; each CDR3 protein has one entry. The table has a few hundred thousand distinct CDR3 sequences, approximately 20% seen once. This sample comprised PBMCs from the stem cell graft donor, obtained from the stem cell graft. These receptors originate from a human donor who donated a stem cell graft to a child with acute lymphoblastic leukemia.

The chain is built from TRBV6-4 and TRBJ2-1, with D perhaps matching TRBD2 (5 bases). The CDR3 is 15 residues long. Trimming removed 4 bases at V and 9 bases at J, with 19 bases between. Germline V gives CDR1 MRHNA, CDR2 SNTAGT. CDR3 protein: CASSVRVGEFFEQFF. CDR3 nucleotide sequence: TGTGCCAGCAGTGTTCGAGTCGGGGAGTTTTTTGAGCAGTTCTTC.

This chain's CDR3 is CSLSGRAWGDTQYF. For the CDR3, the DNA is TGCTCCCTATCCGGGAGGGCATGGGGAGATACGCAGTATTTT. The gene calls are TRBV29-1 and TRBJ2-3, with 8 bases identical to TRBD2. The CDR3 spans 14 residues. Germline CDR1 reads SQVTM; CDR2 reads ANQGSEA.

The J gene is TRBJ2-5, the V gene TRBV20-1; 7 bases match TRBD2. The CDR3 covers 13 residues. Germline values: CDR1 DFQATT, CDR2 SNEGSKA (reference sequence). After removal of 3 bases from V and 0 bases from J, the junction contained 1 base not matched to a gene. CDR3 loop: CSASGRHQETQYF. CDR3 DNA sequence: TGCAGTGCTAGCGGGAGGCACCAAGAGACCCAGTACTTC.

This clonotype was counted only a few times. This chain connects TRBV4-1 to TRBJ2-7; D ambiguous. CDR1 and CDR2 (germline): MGHRA, YSYEKL. The length of the CDR3 is 14 residues. Trimming pared 0 bases from V and 5 bases from J, leaving 11 bases between. The DNA of the CDR3 is TGCGCCAGCAGCCAAGAAACCAGGAGTAACGAGCAGTACTTC. It yields the protein CASSQETRSNEQYF.

The rearrangement uses TRBV18 and TRBJ2-5; possible D gene TRBD1, 5 bases. V dropped 2 bases and J dropped 2 bases, with 9 bases sitting between them. The germline CDR1 and CDR2 sequences are KGHSH and LQKENI. The CDR3 extends over 14 amino acids. DNA of the CDR3: TGTGCCAGCTCACCAAAGGGGCGTCAAGAGACCCAGTACTTC. Its translation is CASSPKGRQETQYF.

The V and J genes are TRBV10-1 and TRBJ2-1; D is undetermined. The CDR3 runs 11 residues. The V gene's germline CDR1 is WNHNN and CDR2 SYGVQD (reference sequence). Between the trimmed V and J ends, which lost 1 base and 8 bases, there was a span of 3 bases. CDR3 nucleotides: TGCGCCAGCAGTGAGTACGATGAGCAGTTCTTC. It specifies CASSEYDEQFF.

This chain joins TRBV5-1 and TRBJ2-5; tentatively, D is TRBD1 (5 bases). The CDR3 length is 14 residues. Trimming stripped 3 bases from V and 2 bases from J, with 11 bases between. Germline V gene lookup returns CDR1 SGHRS and CDR2 YFSETQ. The CDR3 DNA reads as TGCGCCAGCAGCTCGGACACCCGTCAAGAGACCCAGTACTTC. Its protein product is CASSSDTRQETQYF.

The chain is built from TRBV20-1 and TRBJ2-7; D might be TRBD2 (9 bases). The CDR3 runs to 19 residues. Trimming cost V 4 bases and J 1 base, with 29 bases left between them. Per the germline V gene, CDR1 is DFQATT and CDR2 is SNEGSKA (reference sequence). The CDR3 reads CSAMYFGTGRLAESYEQYF. The CDR3 DNA reads as TGCAGTGCTATGTACTTCGGGACAGGTAGACTAGCGGAGTCCTACGAGCAGTACTTC.

The CDR3: CASSRLHSGNTIYF. In nucleotides, the CDR3 is TGCGCCAGCAGCAGACTCCACTCTGGAAACACCATATATTTT. V gene TRBV5-1 combines with J gene TRBJ1-3; unclear D gene. The CDR3 is made up of 14 amino acids. In germline, CDR1 is SGHRS, CDR2 YFSETQ. Trimming left V 4 bases short and J 0 bases short, with 8 bases between.

Worth noting for this clonotype: It is likely a read error, because the conserved phenylalanine at the end of the CDR3 is missing. The chain employs TRBV5-1 and TRBJ2-1; TRBD1 matches at 9 bases. The CDR3 runs 14 residues. Germline CDR1 reads SGHRS; CDR2 reads YFSETQ. V gave up 6 bases and J gave up 1 base; unmatched junction bases: 2. The DNA for the CDR3 is TGCGCCAGCAAGGGACAGGGTTCCTACAATGAGCAGTTCCTC. Amino acid sequence: CASKGQGSYNEQFL.

The chain has TRBV6-5 and TRBJ1-6, with D unclear. The length of the CDR3 is 16 residues. CDR1 and CDR2 (germline): MNHEY, SVGAGI. V lost 0 bases, J lost 1 base, and 7 bases lay in between. The CDR3 sequence is CASSYSVLSYNSPLHF. Here the CDR3 DNA reads TGTGCCAGCAGTTACTCAGTCCTTTCCTATAATTCACCCCTCCACTTT.

CDR3 sequence (DNA): TGTGCCAGCAGTACCCGTAGGAGGCCTAGACCATCCTACGAGCAGTACTTC. It codes for CASSTRRRPRPSYEQYF. V gene TRBV12-3 or TRBV12-4 combines with J gene TRBJ2-7; weak D call: TRBD2 (5 bases). CDR3 length: 17 amino acids. V dropped 5 bases and J dropped 1 base, with 21 bases sitting between them.

The sample holds a few counts of this clonotype. The chain links TRBV29-1 to TRBJ2-1; weak D call: TRBD2 (5 bases). The CDR3 is made up of 13 amino acids. Germline values: CDR1 SQVTM, CDR2 ANQGSEA. The ends were cut back, 7 bases at V and 4 bases at J, with 14 bases in the middle. Here the CDR3 reads CSAAQADYNEQFF. CDR3 nucleotide sequence: TGCAGCGCCGCTCAAGCGGATTACAATGAGCAGTTCTTC.